This TCR beta chain came from a study of cytomegalovirus exposure and HLA in healthy donors. Study-wide results and caveats: Usually a TCR sequence was rare, but some public TCRs were found in many donors.

CDR1 and CDR2 (germline): SGHKS, YYEKEE (reference sequence). There are 14 residues in the CDR3. The ends were cut back, 2 bases at V and 5 bases at J, with 14 bases in the middle. For this clone: Its specificity is not known.

The PCR contained 60 Vbeta and 13 Jbeta primers. Clones were sequenced by immunoSEQ multiplex PCR, and TCRdb holds only the in-frame ones, with some missing. The data contain 110,000 to 150,000 clones, approximately 72% of them singletons. This receptor was obtained from a man aged 35-49 years in good health and CMV-seronegative. The J gene is TRBJ2-7, the V gene TRBV5-5, with D possibly TRBD1 on 6 matching bases. The sample consisted of PBMCs. The CDR3 sequence: CASSFLQGADEQYF. The DNA of the CDR3 is TGTGCCAGCAGCTTCTTACAGGGAGCTGACGAGCAGTACTTC. Together with reference TRBV5-5 and TRBJ2-7, the CDR3 gives the full variable domain: DAGVTQSPTHLIKTRGQQVTLRCSPISGHKSVSWYQQVLGQGPQFIFQYYEKEERGRGNFPDRFSARQFPNYSSELNVNALLLGDSALYLCASSFLQGADEQYFGPGTRLTVT.